The rows below give T cell receptor beta chains drawn from one sample of a study of blood T cell repertoires in COVID-19. The table came from immunoSEQ multiplex PCR; TCRdb's copy has only in-frame clones and leaves some out. The data hold about 100,000 clones, with about 90% observed a single time. Sequenced input: peripheral blood. The receptor set was obtained from a man younger than 45 in a cohort sampled during active COVID-19. CDR3s include the opening cysteine and the closing phenylalanine or tryptophan. Fields, in order: CDR3 length, clone size, J gene, D gene, V gene, CDR3 DNA, CDR3 protein. D genes are given only for firm matches. Not every row has a clone size; where given, it reads once, few, many or a size class.

len: 14; abundance: NA; j_gene: TRBJ2-7; d_gene: TRBD1; v_gene: TRBV5-6; CDR3nt: TGTGCCAGCAGCCCCGGGACAGGGACCTACGAGCAGTACTTC; CDR3aa: CASSPGTGTYEQYF
len: 15; abundance: NA; j_gene: TRBJ2-5; d_gene: TRBD2; v_gene: TRBV2; CDR3nt: TGTGCCAGCAGTGGTAGTCTAGCGGGGGCGGAGACCCAGTACTTC; CDR3aa: CASSGSLAGAETQYF
len: 14; abundance: NA; j_gene: TRBJ2-6; d_gene: NA; v_gene: TRBV28; CDR3nt: TGTGCCAGCAGTACGACAGCTGGGGCCAACGTCCTGACTTTC; CDR3aa: CASSTTAGANVLTF
len: 14; abundance: NA; j_gene: TRBJ2-1; d_gene: TRBD2; v_gene: TRBV3-1/TRBV3-2; CDR3nt: TGTGCCAGCAGCCGGACTAGCGGGGGCGATGAGCAGTTCTTC; CDR3aa: CASSRTSGGDEQFF
len: 14; abundance: NA; j_gene: TRBJ2-5; d_gene: TRBD2; v_gene: TRBV11-3; CDR3nt: TGTGCCAGCAGCTCCGGGACTACCCAAGAGACCCAGTACTTC; CDR3aa: CASSSGTTQETQYF
len: 14; abundance: NA; j_gene: TRBJ1-1; d_gene: TRBD1; v_gene: TRBV19; CDR3nt: TGTGCCAGTAGAATCGACAGGGGGAACACTGAAGCTTTCTTT; CDR3aa: CASRIDRGNTEAFF
len: 15; abundance: NA; j_gene: TRBJ2-1; d_gene: TRBD2; v_gene: TRBV7-9; CDR3nt: TGTGCCAGCAGCTTCGGGACTAGCGCCCACAATGAGCAGTTCTTC; CDR3aa: CASSFGTSAHNEQFF
len: 13; abundance: few; j_gene: TRBJ2-7; d_gene: NA; v_gene: TRBV28; CDR3nt: TGTGCCAGCAAGACCACAGGGTCATACGAGCAGTACTTC; CDR3aa: CASKTTGSYEQYF
len: 15; abundance: once; j_gene: TRBJ2-2; d_gene: NA; v_gene: TRBV5-4; CDR3nt: TGTGCCAGCAGCTTGGACAGGGTGAGCACCGGGGAGCTGTTTTTT; CDR3aa: CASSLDRVSTGELFF
len: 15; abundance: NA; j_gene: TRBJ1-3; d_gene: NA; v_gene: TRBV30; CDR3nt: TGTGCCTGGAGTGTAGGAGAGAGCTCTGGAAACACCATATATTTT; CDR3aa: CAWSVGESSGNTIYF
len: 15; abundance: NA; j_gene: TRBJ1-1; d_gene: NA; v_gene: TRBV30; CDR3nt: TGTGCCTGGAGTGTAATGAGTCTAGGGAGTACTGAAGCTTTCTTT; CDR3aa: CAWSVMSLGSTEAFF
len: 14; abundance: medium-sized; j_gene: TRBJ2-7; d_gene: TRBD1; v_gene: TRBV19; CDR3nt: TGTGCCAGTAGTGGCGGTACAGGGGGTTACGAGCAGTACTTC; CDR3aa: CASSGGTGGYEQYF
len: 13; abundance: NA; j_gene: TRBJ2-6; d_gene: NA; v_gene: TRBV6-5; CDR3nt: TGTGCCAGCAGACTCTCTGGGGCCAACGTCCTGACTTTC; CDR3aa: CASRLSGANVLTF
len: 19; abundance: NA; j_gene: TRBJ1-2; d_gene: TRBD1; v_gene: TRBV3-1/TRBV3-2; CDR3nt: TGTGCCAGCAGCCCGGATTCGGGACAGGGGGTCGGGTCTAACTATGGCTACACCTTC; CDR3aa: CASSPDSGQGVGSNYGYTF
len: 15; abundance: NA; j_gene: TRBJ1-2; d_gene: NA; v_gene: TRBV6-5; CDR3nt: TGTGCCAGCAGTTACTGGGTACAGGGTAACTATGGCTACACCTTC; CDR3aa: CASSYWVQGNYGYTF
len: 13; abundance: NA; j_gene: TRBJ1-1; d_gene: NA; v_gene: TRBV3-1/TRBV3-2; CDR3nt: TGTGCCAGCAGCCAAGGGAGGAACACTGAAGCTTTCTTT; CDR3aa: CASSQGRNTEAFF
len: 14; abundance: NA; j_gene: TRBJ1-1; d_gene: NA; v_gene: TRBV11-2; CDR3nt: TGTGCCAGCAGCATGATCCAGATGAACACTGAAGCTTTCTTT; CDR3aa: CASSMIQMNTEAFF
len: 12; abundance: NA; j_gene: TRBJ2-3; d_gene: NA; v_gene: TRBV10-3; CDR3nt: TGTGCCATCAGCGGAGATAGTATCGCGCAGTATTTT; CDR3aa: CAISGDSIAQYF
len: 14; abundance: NA; j_gene: TRBJ2-7; d_gene: TRBD1; v_gene: TRBV27; CDR3nt: TGTGCCAGCAGAATGGACAGGGCGGCCTACGAGCAGTACTTC; CDR3aa: CASRMDRAAYEQYF
len: 16; abundance: few; j_gene: TRBJ1-6; d_gene: NA; v_gene: TRBV5-3; CDR3nt: TGTGCCAGAAGCCCCTCTGGACGACAGGCAAATTCACCCCTCCACTTT; CDR3aa: CARSPSGRQANSPLHF
len: 13; abundance: NA; j_gene: TRBJ1-2; d_gene: TRBD1; v_gene: TRBV6-1; CDR3nt: TGTGCCAGCAGTGAAGGGACAGGGTCTGGCTACACCTTC; CDR3aa: CASSEGTGSGYTF
len: 15; abundance: NA; j_gene: TRBJ2-7; d_gene: NA; v_gene: TRBV6-1; CDR3nt: TGTGCCAGCAGTGAACTACAGGGTGGTTTTGACGAGCAGTACTTC; CDR3aa: CASSELQGGFDEQYF
len: 16; abundance: once; j_gene: TRBJ2-3; d_gene: NA; v_gene: TRBV10-3; CDR3nt: TGTGCCATCAGTGGAGGGGGGGGCATTGGCACAGATACGCAGTATTTT; CDR3aa: CAISGGGGIGTDTQYF
len: 13; abundance: NA; j_gene: TRBJ1-1; d_gene: NA; v_gene: TRBV28; CDR3nt: TGTGCCAGCAGTTTTGACAGTACCTTTGAAGCTTTCTTT; CDR3aa: CASSFDSTFEAFF
len: 15; abundance: NA; j_gene: TRBJ1-2; d_gene: NA; v_gene: TRBV19; CDR3nt: TGTGCCAGTACCGACCGACAGATCACTAACTATGGCTACACCTTC; CDR3aa: CASTDRQITNYGYTF
len: 14; abundance: NA; j_gene: TRBJ1-1; d_gene: NA; v_gene: TRBV6-5; CDR3nt: TGTGCCAGCAGTTACGGTGGCGGGGCAACTGAAGCTTTCTTT; CDR3aa: CASSYGGGATEAFF
len: 14; abundance: few; j_gene: TRBJ1-1; d_gene: NA; v_gene: TRBV14; CDR3nt: TGTGCCAGCAGCCATGTGGGGGCGAACACTGAAGCTTTCTTT; CDR3aa: CASSHVGANTEAFF
len: 13; abundance: few; j_gene: TRBJ2-7; d_gene: NA; v_gene: TRBV5-4; CDR3nt: TGTGCCAGCCGACAGGCATACTCCTACGAGCAGTACTTC; CDR3aa: CASRQAYSYEQYF
len: 15; abundance: few; j_gene: TRBJ2-1; d_gene: NA; v_gene: TRBV7-2; CDR3nt: TGTGCCAGCAGCGCGAGACTAGGAGGGAGAGTTGAGCAGTTCTTC; CDR3aa: CASSARLGGRVEQFF
len: 15; abundance: NA; j_gene: TRBJ2-5; d_gene: NA; v_gene: TRBV5-1; CDR3nt: TGCGCCAGCAGCTTGGGACCCCGAGCGGAAGAGACCCAGTACTTC; CDR3aa: CASSLGPRAEETQYF
len: 13; abundance: few; j_gene: TRBJ2-7; d_gene: NA; v_gene: TRBV4-1; CDR3nt: TGCGCCAGCAGCCAAGATGGGAGTCGCGAGCAGTACTTC; CDR3aa: CASSQDGSREQYF
len: 15; abundance: NA; j_gene: TRBJ1-5; d_gene: NA; v_gene: TRBV5-1; CDR3nt: TGCGCCAGCAGCCTGGACTCCTTCGGCAATCAGCCCCAGCATTTT; CDR3aa: CASSLDSFGNQPQHF
len: 18; abundance: NA; j_gene: TRBJ1-1; d_gene: TRBD1; v_gene: TRBV5-4; CDR3nt: TGTGCCAGCAGTGATACAGGTTGGCAGGGGGTCCGTAACACTGAAGCTTTCTTT; CDR3aa: CASSDTGWQGVRNTEAFF
len: 13; abundance: NA; j_gene: TRBJ2-1; d_gene: TRBD2; v_gene: TRBV6-1; CDR3nt: TGTGCCAGCAGCAGCGGGGGGGCGGGAGAGCAGTTCTTC; CDR3aa: CASSSGGAGEQFF
len: 15; abundance: NA; j_gene: TRBJ2-7; d_gene: TRBD2; v_gene: TRBV6-5; CDR3nt: TGTGCCAGCAGTTACAGGGCGGGGGGGGAGTACGAGCAGTACTTC; CDR3aa: CASSYRAGGEYEQYF
len: 14; abundance: NA; j_gene: TRBJ1-1; d_gene: TRBD1; v_gene: TRBV5-1; CDR3nt: TGCGCCAGCAGCCAGGACAGGGGGAACACTGAAGCTTTCTTT; CDR3aa: CASSQDRGNTEAFF
len: 14; abundance: NA; j_gene: TRBJ2-2; d_gene: NA; v_gene: TRBV5-1; CDR3nt: TGCGCCAGCAGATACCACTCAGGGTCCGGGGAGCTGTTTTTT; CDR3aa: CASRYHSGSGELFF
len: 13; abundance: once; j_gene: TRBJ1-5; d_gene: NA; v_gene: TRBV9; CDR3nt: TGTGCCAGCAGCGTACGTAGCAATCAGCCCCAGCATTTT; CDR3aa: CASSVRSNQPQHF
len: 13; abundance: NA; j_gene: TRBJ1-5; d_gene: TRBD1; v_gene: TRBV30; CDR3nt: TGTGCCTGGACAGGGGGCGGCAATCAGCCCCAGCATTTT; CDR3aa: CAWTGGGNQPQHF
len: 15; abundance: NA; j_gene: TRBJ1-1; d_gene: NA; v_gene: TRBV5-4; CDR3nt: TGTGCCAGCGCCGCGGGGGGGGCCCTGGGCACTGAAGCTTTCTTT; CDR3aa: CASAAGGALGTEAFF
len: 15; abundance: NA; j_gene: TRBJ2-4; d_gene: NA; v_gene: TRBV11-2; CDR3nt: TGTGCCAGCAGCTTCGGAGGGGCGACCAAAAACATTCAGTACTTC; CDR3aa: CASSFGGATKNIQYF
len: 16; abundance: NA; j_gene: TRBJ2-3; d_gene: NA; v_gene: TRBV7-3; CDR3nt: TGTGCCAGCAGCGCCAGGGACACGTGCTCCACAGATACGCAGTATTTT; CDR3aa: CASSARDTCSTDTQYF
len: 16; abundance: NA; j_gene: TRBJ1-5; d_gene: TRBD1; v_gene: TRBV19; CDR3nt: TGTGCCAGTAGTCCGCGGGACAGCCCTTACAATCAGCCCCAGCATTTT; CDR3aa: CASSPRDSPYNQPQHF
len: 13; abundance: NA; j_gene: TRBJ2-5; d_gene: NA; v_gene: TRBV6-5; CDR3nt: TGTGCCAGCAGTTACGCGGGGAGCGAGACCCAGTACTTC; CDR3aa: CASSYAGSETQYF
len: 14; abundance: NA; j_gene: TRBJ2-3; d_gene: NA; v_gene: TRBV30; CDR3nt: TGTGCCTGGAGCTTAGGTAGCGACACAGATACGCAGTATTTT; CDR3aa: CAWSLGSDTDTQYF
len: 15; abundance: NA; j_gene: TRBJ2-1; d_gene: TRBD2; v_gene: TRBV5-8; CDR3nt: TGTGCCAGCAGCTTGCGGCACCTAGCGGGAAATGAGCAGTTCTTC; CDR3aa: CASSLRHLAGNEQFF
len: 14; abundance: NA; j_gene: TRBJ2-1; d_gene: TRBD2; v_gene: TRBV6-5; CDR3nt: TGTGCCAGCAGTTCCTCCGGGACTAGCGAAGTGCAGTTCTTC; CDR3aa: CASSSSGTSEVQFF
len: 13; abundance: NA; j_gene: TRBJ1-5; d_gene: NA; v_gene: TRBV6-5; CDR3nt: TGTGCCAGCAGTTACTCGAGTTGGCAGCCCCAGCATTTT; CDR3aa: CASSYSSWQPQHF
len: 15; abundance: NA; j_gene: TRBJ2-7; d_gene: TRBD2; v_gene: TRBV6-5; CDR3nt: TGTGCCAGCAGTTACTCGATCAGCGGGGCCTACGAGCAGTACTTC; CDR3aa: CASSYSISGAYEQYF
len: 17; abundance: NA; j_gene: TRBJ2-5; d_gene: NA; v_gene: TRBV5-6; CDR3nt: TGTGCCAGCACCTCACAGTTATACCCGATTAACCAAGAGACCCAGTACTTC; CDR3aa: CASTSQLYPINQETQYF